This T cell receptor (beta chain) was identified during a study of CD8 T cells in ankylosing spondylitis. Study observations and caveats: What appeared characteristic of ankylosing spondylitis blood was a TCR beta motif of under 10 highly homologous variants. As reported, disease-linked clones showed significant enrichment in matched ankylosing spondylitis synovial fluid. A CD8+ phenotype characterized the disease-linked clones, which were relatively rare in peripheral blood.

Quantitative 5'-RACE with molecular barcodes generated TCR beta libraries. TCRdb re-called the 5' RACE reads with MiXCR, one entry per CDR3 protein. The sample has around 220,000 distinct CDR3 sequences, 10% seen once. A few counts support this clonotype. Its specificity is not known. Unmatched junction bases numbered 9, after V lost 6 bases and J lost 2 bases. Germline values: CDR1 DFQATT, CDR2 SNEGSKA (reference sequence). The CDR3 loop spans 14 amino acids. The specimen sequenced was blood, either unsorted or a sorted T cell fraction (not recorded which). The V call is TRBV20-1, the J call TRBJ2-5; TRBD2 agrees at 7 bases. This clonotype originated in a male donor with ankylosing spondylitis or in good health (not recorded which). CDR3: CSASPSGAQETQYF. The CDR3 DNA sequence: TGCAGTGCCTCTCCGAGCGGGGCTCAAGAGACCCAGTACTTC.